These 6 T cell receptor beta chains came from one sample sequenced in a study of identifying expanded T cells in peripheral blood. Libraries were prepared by immunoSEQ multiplex PCR; TCRdb keeps only in-frame clonotypes and omits some of them. The sample records about 90,000 clones, 75% to 90% being singletons. The source material was blood. These receptors were taken from a person between 18 and 69 years old in good health.

The chain combines TRBV5-1 with TRBJ1-5, with a possible D match to TRBD1 (6 bases). The germline CDR1 and CDR2 sequences are SGHRS and YFSETQ. V was pared by 4 bases and J by 4 bases, with 15 bases between. This CDR3 has 15 amino acids. This CDR3 reads CASSKAGQPNQPQHF. The CDR3 DNA is TGCGCCAGCAGCAAAGCGGGACAACCGAATCAGCCCCAGCATTTT.

The chain is built from TRBV11-3 and TRBJ1-3; D remains ambiguous. CDR1 and CDR2 (germline): SGHNT, YENEEA. The length of the CDR3 is 15 residues. V was clipped by 5 bases and J by 0 bases, with 11 bases between them. As DNA, the CDR3 is TGTGCCAGCAGCGGAGGGTTTAGCTCTGGAAACACCATATATTTT. Translation gives CASSGGFSSGNTIYF.

V usage is TRBV27 and J usage is TRBJ1-1, with D unresolved. Trimming stripped 10 bases from V and 3 bases from J, with 21 bases between. The V gene's germline CDR1 is MNHEY and CDR2 SMNVEV (reference sequence). The CDR3 sequence is 15 residues long. The CDR3 protein is CATMRKPRRDTEAFF. In nucleotides, the CDR3 is TGTGCCACAATGCGTAAGCCGCGGAGGGACACTGAAGCTTTCTTT.

Only one count was recorded for this clone. V usage is TRBV5-1 and J usage is TRBJ2-3; weak D call: TRBD2 (6 bases). Germline loops: CDR1 SGHRS, CDR2 YFSETQ. The CDR3 is made up of 15 amino acids. V was trimmed by 3 bases and J by 5 bases, leaving 16 bases between them. The CDR3 spells CASSSRTLEGDTQYF. Here the CDR3 DNA reads TGCGCCAGCAGCTCCCGGACGCTGGAGGGAGATACGCAGTATTTT.

The genes are TRBV18 and TRBJ1-2; TRBD1 matches at 10 bases. Losses at the gene ends were 2 bases for V and 3 bases for J; bases not matched to a gene: 6. CDR3 size: 16 residues. Looked up from germline, CDR1 is KGHSH and CDR2 is LQKENI. CDR3 amino acids: CASSPGTGVLHYGYTF. CDR3 DNA sequence: TGTGCCAGCTCACCAGGGACAGGGGTGCTCCACTATGGCTACACCTTC.

The V call is TRBV5-6, the J call TRBJ1-1, with TRBD1 matching 10 bases. This CDR3 has 17 amino acids. The junction had 11 bases not matched to a gene; V was cut back by 2 bases and J by 4 bases. Germline lookup yields CDR1 SGHDT and CDR2 YYEEEE. CDR3 sequence: CASSFPDRGLTSTEAFF. The CDR3, as DNA: TGTGCCAGCAGCTTCCCGGACAGGGGGTTAACGAGCACTGAAGCTTTCTTT. Using reference TRBV5-6 and TRBJ1-1 for the parts outside the CDR3, the full variable domain is DAGVTQSPTHLIKTRGQQVTLRCSPKSGHDTVSWYQQALGQGPQFIFQYYEEEERQRGNFPDRFSGHQFPNYSSELNVNALLLGDSALYLCASSFPDRGLTSTEAFFGQGTRLTVV.